This TCR beta chain appears in the sequencing data of a study of blood T cell repertoires in COVID-19. Looking at the study overall: Donors in the United States, Italy and Spain gave samples during acute or convalescent COVID-19.

There are 14 residues in the CDR3. The V segment lost 9 bases and the J segment 7 bases; nucleotides outside the gene matches: 12. In germline, CDR1 is LNHDA, CDR2 SQIVND (reference sequence). As handled by the study authors: Nucleated cell counts were estimated from reference gene primer amplification. TCRdb's table, derived via immunoSEQ multiplex PCR, lists solely in-frame clones and lacks some. From that table come the V and J calls and clone size; the DNA was used to work out D and trimming. Altogether hundreds of thousands of clones are present, more than 85% being singletons, with the ten largest covering 1% to 1.5%.

The rearrangement links TRBV19 to TRBJ2-1; 7 nucleotides match TRBD2. Sequenced input: peripheral blood. The receptor was isolated from a man between 65 and 79 years old with acute or convalescent COVID-19. The DNA for the CDR3 is TGTGCCAGCCGACGGGCGACTAGCAGGAATGAGCAGTTCTTC. The encoded protein is CASRRATSRNEQFF. Full variable domain (remainder filled in from reference TRBV19 and TRBJ2-1): DGGITQSPKYLFRKEGQNVTLSCEQNLNHDAMYWYRQDPGQGLRLIYYSQIVNDFQKGDIAEGYSVSREKKESFPLTVTSAQKNPTAFYLCASRRATSRNEQFFGPGTRLTVL.